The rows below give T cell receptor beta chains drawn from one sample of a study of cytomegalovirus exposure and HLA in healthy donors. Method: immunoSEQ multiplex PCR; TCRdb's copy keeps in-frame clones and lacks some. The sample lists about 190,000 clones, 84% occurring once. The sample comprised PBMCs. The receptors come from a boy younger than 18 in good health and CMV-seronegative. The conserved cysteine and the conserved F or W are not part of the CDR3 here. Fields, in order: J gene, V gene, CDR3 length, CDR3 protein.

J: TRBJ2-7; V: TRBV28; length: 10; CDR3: ASRQDRYEQY
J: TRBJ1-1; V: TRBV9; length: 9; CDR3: ASGGATEAF
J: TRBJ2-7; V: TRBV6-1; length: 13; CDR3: ASSEEQSGSYEQY
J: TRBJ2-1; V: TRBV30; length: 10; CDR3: AWGPRLGEQF
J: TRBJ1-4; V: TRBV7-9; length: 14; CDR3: ASSWTGTGSNEKLF
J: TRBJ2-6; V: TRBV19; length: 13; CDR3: ASSSLQAGANVLT
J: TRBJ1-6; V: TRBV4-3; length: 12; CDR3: ASSQEQGYSPLH
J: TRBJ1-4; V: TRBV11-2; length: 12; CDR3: ASSFHRVGEKLF
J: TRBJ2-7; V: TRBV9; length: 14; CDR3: ASSRTSGRQNYEQY
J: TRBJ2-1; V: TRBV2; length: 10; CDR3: AATINYNEQF
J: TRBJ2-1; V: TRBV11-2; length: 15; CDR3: ASSLGETSGSSREQF
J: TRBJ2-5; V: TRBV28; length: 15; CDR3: ASIKFPGEIGGETQY
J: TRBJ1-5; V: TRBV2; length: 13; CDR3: ASSAVRQGLQPQH
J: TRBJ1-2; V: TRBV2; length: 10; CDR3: ASSVVLYGYT
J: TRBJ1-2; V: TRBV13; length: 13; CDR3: ASSLVGRVHYGYT
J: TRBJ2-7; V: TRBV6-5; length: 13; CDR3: ASSNPRTGGYEQY
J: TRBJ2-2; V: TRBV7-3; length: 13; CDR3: ASSLLGGETGELF
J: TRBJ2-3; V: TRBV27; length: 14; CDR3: ASFGAGGEMTDTQY
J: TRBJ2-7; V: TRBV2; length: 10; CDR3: ASRGTAYEQY
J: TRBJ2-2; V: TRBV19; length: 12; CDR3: AAQGGLRTGELF
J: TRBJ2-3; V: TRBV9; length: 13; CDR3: ASSAESGGWDTQY
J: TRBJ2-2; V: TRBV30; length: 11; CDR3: AWTGTGTGELF
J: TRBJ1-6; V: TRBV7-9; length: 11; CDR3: ASSSPPGILIH
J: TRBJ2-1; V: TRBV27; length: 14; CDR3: ASSLRRESVYNEQF
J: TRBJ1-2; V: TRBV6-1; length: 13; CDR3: ASSSVLGQPYGYT
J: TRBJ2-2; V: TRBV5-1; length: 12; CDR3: ASKTDFGTGELF
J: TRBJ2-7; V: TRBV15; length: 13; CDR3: ATSPGQVRGYEQY
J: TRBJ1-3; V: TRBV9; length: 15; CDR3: ASSLSGTGGIGNTIY
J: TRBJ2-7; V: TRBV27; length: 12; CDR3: ASSFLGQEYEQY
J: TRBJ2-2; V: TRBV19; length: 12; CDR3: ASITGGNTGELF
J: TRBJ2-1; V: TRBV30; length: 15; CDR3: AWTRGRGHLTDNEQF
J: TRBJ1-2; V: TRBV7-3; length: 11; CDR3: ASSLTTGRGYT
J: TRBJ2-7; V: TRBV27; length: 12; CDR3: ASRGLAGGYEQY
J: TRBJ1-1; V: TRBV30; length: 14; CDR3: AWSARDRLTVTEAF
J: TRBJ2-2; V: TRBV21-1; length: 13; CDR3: ASSKGDMNTGELF
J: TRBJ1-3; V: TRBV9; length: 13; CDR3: ASSTREGRGNTIY